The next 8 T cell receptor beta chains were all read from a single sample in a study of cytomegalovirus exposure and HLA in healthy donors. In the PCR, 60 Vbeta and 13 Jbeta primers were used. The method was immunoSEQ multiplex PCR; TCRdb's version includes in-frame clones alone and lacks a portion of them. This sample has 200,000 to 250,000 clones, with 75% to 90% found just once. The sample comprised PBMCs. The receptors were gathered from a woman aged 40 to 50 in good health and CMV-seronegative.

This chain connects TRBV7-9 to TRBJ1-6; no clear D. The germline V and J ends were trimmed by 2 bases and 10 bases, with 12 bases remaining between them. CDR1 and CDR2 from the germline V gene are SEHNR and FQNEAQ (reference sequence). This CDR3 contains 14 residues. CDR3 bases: TGTGCCAGCAGCTTATCGGACTCTCGGTCACCCCTCCACTTT. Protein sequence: CASSLSDSRSPLHF.

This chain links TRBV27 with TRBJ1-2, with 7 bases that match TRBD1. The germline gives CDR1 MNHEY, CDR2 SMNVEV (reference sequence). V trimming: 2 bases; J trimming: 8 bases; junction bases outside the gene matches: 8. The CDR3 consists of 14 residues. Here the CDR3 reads CASSLNSQGVGYTF. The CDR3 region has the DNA TGTGCCAGCAGTTTAAACAGCCAGGGGGTCGGCTACACCTTC.

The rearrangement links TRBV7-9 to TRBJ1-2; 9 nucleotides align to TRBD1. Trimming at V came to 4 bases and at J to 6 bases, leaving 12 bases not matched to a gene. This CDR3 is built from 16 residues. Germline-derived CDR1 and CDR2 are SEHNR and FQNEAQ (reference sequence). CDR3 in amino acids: CASSYTPGQGIDGYTF. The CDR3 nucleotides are TGTGCCAGCAGCTATACCCCGGGACAGGGTATCGATGGCTACACCTTC.

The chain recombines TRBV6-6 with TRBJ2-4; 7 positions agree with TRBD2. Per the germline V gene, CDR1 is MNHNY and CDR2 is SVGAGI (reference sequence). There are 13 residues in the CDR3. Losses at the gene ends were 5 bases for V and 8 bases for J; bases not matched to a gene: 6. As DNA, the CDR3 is TGTGCCAGCAGTCCGGGACTATGGGACATTCAGTACTTC. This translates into CASSPGLWDIQYF.

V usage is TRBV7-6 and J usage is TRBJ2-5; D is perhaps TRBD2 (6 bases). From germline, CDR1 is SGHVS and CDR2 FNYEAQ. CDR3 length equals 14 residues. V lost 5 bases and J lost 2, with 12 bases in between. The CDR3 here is CASSLGTSQETQYF. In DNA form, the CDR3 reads TGTGCCAGCAGCCTTGGGACTTCTCAAGAGACCCAGTACTTC.

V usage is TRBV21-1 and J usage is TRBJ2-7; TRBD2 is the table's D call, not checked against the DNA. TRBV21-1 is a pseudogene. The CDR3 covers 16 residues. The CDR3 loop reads CASSKFLAGVYYEQYF. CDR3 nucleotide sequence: TGTGCCAGCAGCAAATTCCTAGCGGGAGTTTATTACGAGCAGTACTTC.

The CDR3 DNA is TGTGCCAGCGCTACCGAGGGACTAGCGGCCTACGAGCAGTACTTC. As protein: CASATEGLAAYEQYF. This chain uses TRBV5-4 with TRBJ2-7, with TRBD2 matching 11 bases. V was clipped by 7 bases and J by 2 bases; unmatched bases: 8. CDR1 and CDR2 from the germline V gene are SGHNT and YYREEE (reference sequence). CDR3 length: 15 amino acids.

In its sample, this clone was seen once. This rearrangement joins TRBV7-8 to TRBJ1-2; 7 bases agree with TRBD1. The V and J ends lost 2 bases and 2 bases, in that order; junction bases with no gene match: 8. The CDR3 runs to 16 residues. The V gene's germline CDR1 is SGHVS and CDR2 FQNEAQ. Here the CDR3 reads CASSLRGQETNYGYTF. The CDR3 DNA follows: TGTGCCAGCAGCTTAAGGGGGCAAGAAACCAACTATGGCTACACCTTC.